The next 17 T cell receptor beta chains were all read from a single sample in a study of T-cell memory formation after mild COVID-19. TCRdb re-called the 5' RACE reads with MiXCR, one entry per CDR3 protein. The table has under 300,000 distinct CDR3 sequences, under 8.5% seen once; the top ten hold approximately 23%. Sequenced input: PBMCs or a T cell subset sorted from them (not recorded which). The receptors come from a man aged 18 to 30 who had mild COVID-19 (a few samples of this study predate the infection). Cell type and time point are not known.

The chain recombines TRBV9 with TRBJ2-2; D gene uncertain. V was pared by 1 base and J by 7 bases, with 11 bases between. In germline, CDR1 is SGDLS, CDR2 YYNGEE. This CDR3 contains 14 residues. The CDR3 region has the DNA TGTGCCAGCAGCGTATTTGGTTCCGGCGGGGAGCTGTTTTTT. Translation: CASSVFGSGGELFF.

The genes are TRBV7-3 and TRBJ2-7; D is possibly TRBD1 (6 bases). The V end was cut by 3 bases, the J end by 7 bases, with 16 bases between. This CDR3 comprises 14 residues. From germline, CDR1 is SGHTA and CDR2 FQGTGA. The CDR3 bases are TGTGCCAGCAGCTTGGGGACATCGGTACGAGAGCAGTACTTC. This translates into CASSLGTSVREQYF.

This clonotype was detected only a few times. The CDR3 DNA reads as TGTGCCAGCAGCCCCAACGGCGAGCAGACCCAGTACTTC. It yields the protein CASSPNGEQTQYF. This rearrangement joins TRBV7-9 to TRBJ2-5; unclear D gene. Trimming stripped 5 bases from V and 6 bases from J, with 13 bases between. This CDR3 has 13 amino acids. The germline CDR1 and CDR2 sequences are SEHNR and FQNEAQ (reference sequence).

The chain combines TRBV6-2 or TRBV6-3 with TRBJ2-1; 7 bases line up with TRBD1. CDR1 MNHEY and CDR2 SVGEGT come from the germline V gene. J was trimmed by 9 bases and V by 10 bases; bases with no gene match: 12. The CDR3 has 13 amino acids. This CDR3 is CATFDRAAGEQFF. CDR3 bases: TGTGCCACCTTTGACAGGGCAGCAGGTGAGCAGTTCTTC.

This clonotype was detected ten times or more. The J gene is TRBJ2-5, the V gene TRBV5-1; perhaps TRBD1 as D (6 bases). The germline CDR1 and CDR2 sequences are SGHRS and YFSETQ. Trimming shortened V by 0 bases and J by 5 bases, and 14 bases separated the two germline ends. The CDR3 has 15 amino acids. The CDR3 loop is CASSLDGTLLETQYF. CDR3 in DNA: TGCGCCAGCAGCTTGGATGGGACATTGTTGGAGACCCAGTACTTC.

The V gene is TRBV15, the J gene TRBJ2-5; D gene ambiguous. The V and J ends lost 0 bases and 5 bases respectively, with 7 bases between them. Germline lookup yields CDR1 LNHNV and CDR2 YYDKDF (reference sequence). The CDR3 sequence is 13 residues long. The DNA for the CDR3 is TGTGCCACCAGCAGAGATTTAGGGGAGACCCAGTACTTC. It specifies CATSRDLGETQYF.

The chain joins TRBV5-8 to TRBJ1-4; 12 positions match TRBD1. The CDR3 has 15 residues. After removal of 4 bases from V and 6 bases from J, the junction contained 4 bases not matched to a gene. CDR1 SGHTS and CDR2 YDEGEE come from the germline V gene. The CDR3 loop is CASSPGQGAYEKLFF. CDR3 bases: TGTGCCAGCAGCCCGGGACAGGGGGCGTATGAAAAACTGTTTTTT.

This clonotype was observed many times. The rearrangement uses TRBV5-1 and TRBJ2-3; no clear D gene. The CDR3 contains 13 residues. In germline, CDR1 is SGHRS, CDR2 YFSETQ. Trimming removed 1 base at V and 3 bases at J, with 6 bases between. CDR3 DNA: TGCGCCAGCAGCTTGAGGCGGACAGATACGCAGTATTTT. Protein product: CASSLRRTDTQYF.

V usage is TRBV12-3 or TRBV12-4 and J usage is TRBJ1-2; D unresolved. This CDR3 contains 13 residues. Trimming removed 6 bases at V and 7 bases at J, with 15 bases between. CDR3 bases: TGTGCCAGCAGGGCTTTGGAGCGGGCTGGCTACACCTTC. Its protein is CASRALERAGYTF.

In its sample, this clonotype was seen a few times. The rearrangement links TRBV28 to TRBJ2-5, with D unresolved. The V and J ends lost 4 bases and 11 bases respectively, with 14 bases between them. The CDR3 covers 12 residues. CDR1 and CDR2 from the germline V gene are MDHEN and SYDVKM. The CDR3 loop is CASSSAGEIQYF. DNA for the CDR3: TGTGCCAGCAGTTCCGCCGGAGAAATACAGTACTTC.

The rearrangement joins TRBV7-2 to TRBJ2-7, with TRBD1 as a possible D gene (5 bases). The CDR3 has 15 amino acids. With 1 base removed from V and 0 bases from J, the gap between germline ends came to 10 bases. Per the germline V gene, CDR1 is SGHTA and CDR2 is FQGNSA. The CDR3 coding sequence is TGTGCCAGCAGCTTAGACCCAGGGTCCTCCTACGAGCAGTACTTC. This gives the protein CASSLDPGSSYEQYF.

The chain employs TRBV5-4 and TRBJ2-5; D not resolved. Germline-derived CDR1 and CDR2 are SGHNT and YYREEE (reference sequence). CDR3 length: 14 residues. Trimming cost V 0 bases and J 2 bases, with 8 bases left between them. CDR3 nucleotide sequence: TGTGCCAGCAGCTTGGTCACAGCGCAAGAGACCCAGTACTTC. This sequence encodes CASSLVTAQETQYF.

The V call is TRBV5-1, the J call TRBJ1-1; 7 positions agree with TRBD1. Germline CDR1 is SGHRS and CDR2 is YFSETQ. With 0 bases clipped from V and 4 bases from J, the junction kept 9 bases outside the gene matches. The length of the CDR3 is 16 residues. The CDR3 DNA sequence: TGCGCCAGCAGCTTGGGGGCAGGGGGGCGCGTCACTGAAGCTTTCTTT. Its protein product is CASSLGAGGRVTEAFF. Looking up the rest from reference TRBV5-1 and TRBJ1-1 gives the full variable domain: KAGVTQTPRYLIKTRGQQVTLSCSPISGHRSVSWYQQTPGQGLQFLFEYFSETQRNKGNFPGRFSGRQFSNSRSEMNVSTLELGDSALYLCASSLGAGGRVTEAFFGQGTRLTVV.

This clonotype was counted between two and nine times. This rearrangement joins TRBV6-1 to TRBJ2-3; no clear D. Germline lookup yields CDR1 MNHNS and CDR2 SASEGT. The CDR3 extends over 16 amino acids. Between the trimmed V and J ends, which lost 1 base and 0 bases, there was a span of 11 bases. CDR3 bases: TGTGCCAGCAGTGAAGAGCGACAAATAAGCACAGATACGCAGTATTTT. It specifies CASSEERQISTDTQYF.

V and J are TRBV28 and TRBJ1-3, with 7 bases fitting TRBD1. The CDR3 extends over 18 amino acids. The J segment lost 5 bases and the V segment lost 6 bases, leaving 19 bases of the junction unmatched. Per germline, CDR1 MDHEN and CDR2 SYDVKM. In DNA, the CDR3 is TGTGCCAGCAGCGGGACAGATCCCCAGCCACAGCCCCGAAACACCATATATTTT. Translation gives CASSGTDPQPQPRNTIYF.

This clonotype came up a few times. This chain links TRBV6-5 with TRBJ1-5, with 8 nucleotides matching TRBD1. V lost 5 bases and J lost 0; bases outside the gene matches: 9. The CDR3 runs 17 residues. Germline CDR1 reads MNHEY; CDR2 reads SVGAGI. CDR3 amino acids: CASSQRSGGYSNQPQHF. CDR3 nucleotide sequence: TGTGCCAGCAGTCAGCGATCAGGGGGCTATAGCAATCAGCCCCAGCATTTT.

CDR3: CASRNRVKKLFF. CDR3 in DNA: TGTGCCAGCAGAAACAGGGTGAAAAAACTGTTTTTT. The gene calls are TRBV28 and TRBJ1-4; a possible D gene is TRBD1 (6 bases). The CDR3 consists of 12 residues. Germline CDR1 is MDHEN and CDR2 is SYDVKM. V gave up 6 bases and J gave up 9 bases, with 11 bases separating them.